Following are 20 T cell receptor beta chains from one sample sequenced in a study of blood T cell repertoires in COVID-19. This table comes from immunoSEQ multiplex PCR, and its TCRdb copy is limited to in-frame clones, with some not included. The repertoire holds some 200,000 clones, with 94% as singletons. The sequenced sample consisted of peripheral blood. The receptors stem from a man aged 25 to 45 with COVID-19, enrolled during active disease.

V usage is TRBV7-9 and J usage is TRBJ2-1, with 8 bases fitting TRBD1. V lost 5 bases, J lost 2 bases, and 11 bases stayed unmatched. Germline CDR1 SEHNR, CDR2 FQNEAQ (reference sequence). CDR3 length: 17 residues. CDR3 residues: CASSPQPQDRAYNEQFF. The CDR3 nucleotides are TGTGCCAGCAGCCCCCAGCCCCAGGACAGGGCCTACAATGAGCAGTTCTTC.

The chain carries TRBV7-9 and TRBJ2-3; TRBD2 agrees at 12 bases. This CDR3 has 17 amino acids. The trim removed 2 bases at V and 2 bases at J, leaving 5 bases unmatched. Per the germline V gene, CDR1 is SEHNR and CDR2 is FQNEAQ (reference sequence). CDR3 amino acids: CASSLLAGGRNTDTQYF. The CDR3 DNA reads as TGTGCCAGCAGCTTACTAGCGGGGGGGCGGAACACAGATACGCAGTATTTT.

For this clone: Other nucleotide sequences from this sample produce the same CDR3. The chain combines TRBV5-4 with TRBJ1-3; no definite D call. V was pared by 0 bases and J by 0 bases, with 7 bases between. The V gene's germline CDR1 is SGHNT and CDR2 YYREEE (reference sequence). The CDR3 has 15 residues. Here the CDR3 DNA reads TGTGCCAGCAGCTTGGATCCGAGCTCTGGAAACACCATATATTTT. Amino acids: CASSLDPSSGNTIYF.

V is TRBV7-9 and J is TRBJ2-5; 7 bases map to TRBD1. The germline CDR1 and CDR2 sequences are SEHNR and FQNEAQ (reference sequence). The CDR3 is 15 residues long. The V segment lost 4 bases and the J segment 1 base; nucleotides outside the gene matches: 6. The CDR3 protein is CASSSKGATQETQYF. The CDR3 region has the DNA TGTGCCAGCAGCTCAAAGGGGGCGACCCAAGAGACCCAGTACTTC.

CDR3 region: CASSYSRGGNTGELFF. DNA of the CDR3: TGTGCCAGCAGTTACTCTCGGGGGGGTAACACCGGGGAGCTGTTTTTT. The chain carries TRBV6-5 and TRBJ2-2, with 8 nucleotides matching TRBD2. The CDR3 length is 16 residues. Losses at the gene ends were 0 bases for V and 2 bases for J; bases not matched to a gene: 2. Germline lookup yields CDR1 MNHEY and CDR2 SVGAGI.

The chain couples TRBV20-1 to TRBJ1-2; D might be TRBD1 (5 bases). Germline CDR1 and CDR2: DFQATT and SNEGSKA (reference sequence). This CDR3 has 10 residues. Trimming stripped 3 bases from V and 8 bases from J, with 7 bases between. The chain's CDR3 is CSASGGGYTF. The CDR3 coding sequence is TGCAGTGCTAGCGGGGGAGGCTACACCTTC.

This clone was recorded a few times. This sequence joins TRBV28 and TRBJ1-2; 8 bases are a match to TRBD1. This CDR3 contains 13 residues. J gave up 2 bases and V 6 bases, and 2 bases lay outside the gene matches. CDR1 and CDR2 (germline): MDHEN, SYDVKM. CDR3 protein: CASRGQVNYGYTF. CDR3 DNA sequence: TGTGCCAGCAGGGGACAGGTCAACTATGGCTACACCTTC.

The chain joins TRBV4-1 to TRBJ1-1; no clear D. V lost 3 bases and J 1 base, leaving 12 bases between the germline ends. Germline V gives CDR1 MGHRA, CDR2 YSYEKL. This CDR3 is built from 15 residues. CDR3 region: CASSQGAPRNTEAFF. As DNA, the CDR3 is TGCGCCAGCAGCCAGGGCGCCCCCCGGAACACTGAAGCTTTCTTT.

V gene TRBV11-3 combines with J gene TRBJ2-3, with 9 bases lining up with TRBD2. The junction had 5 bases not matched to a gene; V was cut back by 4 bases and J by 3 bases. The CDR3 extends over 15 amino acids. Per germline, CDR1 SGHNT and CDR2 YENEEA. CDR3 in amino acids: CASSSSAGGTDTQYF. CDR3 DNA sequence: TGTGCCAGCAGCTCGTCGGCGGGGGGGACAGATACGCAGTATTTT. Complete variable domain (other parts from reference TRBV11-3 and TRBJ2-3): EAGVVQSPRYKIIEKKQPVAFWCNPISGHNTLYWYLQNLGQGPELLIRYENEEAVDDSQLPKDRFSAERLKGVDSTLKIQPAELGDSAVYLCASSSSAGGTDTQYFGPGTRLTVL.

Here the CDR3 reads CAISEDRGQGSHNEQFF. The CDR3 DNA reads as TGTGCCATCAGTGAGGATAGGGGGCAAGGCAGTCACAATGAGCAGTTCTTC. J is TRBJ2-1 and V is TRBV10-3, with 7 bases that match TRBD1. The CDR3 runs to 17 residues. The J segment lost 5 bases and the V segment lost 2 bases, leaving 12 bases of the junction unmatched. Germline CDR1 ENHRY, CDR2 SYGVKD.

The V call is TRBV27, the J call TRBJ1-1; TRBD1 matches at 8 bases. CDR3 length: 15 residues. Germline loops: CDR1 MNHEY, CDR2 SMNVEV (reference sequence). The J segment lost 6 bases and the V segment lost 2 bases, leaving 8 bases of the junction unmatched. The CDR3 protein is CASSLRTGRLAEAFF. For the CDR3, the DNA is TGTGCCAGCAGTTTAAGGACAGGGAGACTTGCTGAAGCTTTCTTT.

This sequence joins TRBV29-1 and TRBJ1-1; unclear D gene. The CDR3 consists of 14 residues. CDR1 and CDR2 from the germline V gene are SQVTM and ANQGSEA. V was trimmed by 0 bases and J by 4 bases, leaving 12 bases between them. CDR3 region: CSVEDFVRGTEAFF. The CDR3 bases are TGCAGCGTTGAAGACTTCGTCCGCGGCACTGAAGCTTTCTTT.

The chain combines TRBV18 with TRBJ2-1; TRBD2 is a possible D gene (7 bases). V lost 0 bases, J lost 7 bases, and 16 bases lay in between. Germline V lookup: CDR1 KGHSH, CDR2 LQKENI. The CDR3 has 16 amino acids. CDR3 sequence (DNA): TGTGCCAGCTCACCACCCGTCGGGGGGCAGGGTAATGAGCAGTTCTTC. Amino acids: CASSPPVGGQGNEQFF.

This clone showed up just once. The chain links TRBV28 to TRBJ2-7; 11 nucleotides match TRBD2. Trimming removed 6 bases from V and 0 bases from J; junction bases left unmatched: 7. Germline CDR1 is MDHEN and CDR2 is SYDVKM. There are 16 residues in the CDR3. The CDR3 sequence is CASRERTSGSSYEQYF. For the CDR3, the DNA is TGTGCCAGCAGAGAACGGACTAGCGGGTCCTCCTACGAGCAGTACTTC.

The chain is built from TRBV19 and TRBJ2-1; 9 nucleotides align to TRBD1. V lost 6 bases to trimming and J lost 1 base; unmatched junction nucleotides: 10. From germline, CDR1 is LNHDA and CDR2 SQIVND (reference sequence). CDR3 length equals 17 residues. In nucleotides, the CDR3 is TGTGCCAGTAGGGCGACAGGGGGAATACATTCCTACAATGAGCAGTTCTTC. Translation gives CASRATGGIHSYNEQFF.

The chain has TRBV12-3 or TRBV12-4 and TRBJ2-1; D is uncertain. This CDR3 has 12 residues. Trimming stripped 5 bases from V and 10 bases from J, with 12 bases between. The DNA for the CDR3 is TGTGCCAGCAGTCCCCGAGTTACCGAGCAGTTCTTC. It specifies CASSPRVTEQFF.

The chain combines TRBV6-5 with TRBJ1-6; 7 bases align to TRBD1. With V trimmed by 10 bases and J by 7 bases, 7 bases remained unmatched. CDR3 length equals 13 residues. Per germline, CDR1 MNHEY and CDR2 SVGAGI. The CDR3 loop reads CATRTGPNSPLHF. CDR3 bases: TGTGCCACCCGGACAGGACCGAATTCACCCCTCCACTTT.

The CDR3, as DNA: TGCGCCAGCAGCTTGGATGCCGAGGGCTACACCTTC. This translates into CASSLDAEGYTF. The chain is built from TRBV5-1 and TRBJ1-2; D unclear. Between the trimmed V and J ends, which lost 0 bases and 8 bases, there was a span of 8 bases. CDR3 length: 12 residues. The germline gives CDR1 SGHRS, CDR2 YFSETQ.

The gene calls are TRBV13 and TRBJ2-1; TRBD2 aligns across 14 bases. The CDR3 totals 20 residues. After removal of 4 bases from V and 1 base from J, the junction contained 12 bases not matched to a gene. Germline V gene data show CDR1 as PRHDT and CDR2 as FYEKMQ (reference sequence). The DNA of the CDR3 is TGTGCCAGCAGCTCCTCGCGTTCCGGGACTAGCGGGGGATCCTACAATGAGCAGTTCTTC. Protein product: CASSSSRSGTSGGSYNEQFF.

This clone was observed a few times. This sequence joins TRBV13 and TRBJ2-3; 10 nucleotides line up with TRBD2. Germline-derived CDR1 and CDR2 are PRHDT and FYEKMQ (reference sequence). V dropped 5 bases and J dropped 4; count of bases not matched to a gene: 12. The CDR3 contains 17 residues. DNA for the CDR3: TGTGCCAGCAGCGATACCCTGGGACTAGCGCTTCCAGATACGCAGTATTTT. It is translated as CASSDTLGLALPDTQYF.